What follows is one T cell receptor beta chain and its context. This record comes from a study of blood T cell repertoires in COVID-19. Turning to the study itself: Donors in the United States, Italy and Spain gave samples during acute or convalescent COVID-19.

Methods used by the authors: Counts of nucleated cells, estimated from reference gene primer amplification, were obtained. Clones were sequenced by immunoSEQ multiplex PCR, and TCRdb holds only the in-frame ones, with some missing. D and trimming were read from the DNA, whereas the V and J calls and clone size are those reported in that table. Of under 200,000 clones detected, 65% to 85% appear once; the ten largest clones hold about 11%. The CDR3 runs to 15 residues. Germline CDR1 is MNHEY and CDR2 is SVGEGT. The ends lost 2 bases at V and 3 bases at J; junction bases unmatched: 2. This chain connects TRBV6-2 or TRBV6-3 to TRBJ2-5; 11 nucleotides match TRBD2. Sequenced: peripheral blood. The receptor comes from a man between 65 and 85 years old with active or convalescent COVID-19. Written as DNA, the CDR3 is TGTGCCAGCAGTTACACGGGACTAGCGGAAGAGACCCAGTACTTC. Encoded protein: CASSYTGLAEETQYF.